One and the same sample provided the 15 T cell receptor beta chains below, sequenced in a study of cytomegalovirus exposure and HLA in healthy donors. PCR employed 60 Vbeta and 13 Jbeta primers. Some clones are missing from TCRdb's copy, which holds only in-frame ones; the method was immunoSEQ multiplex PCR. The sample carries around 200,000 clones, roughly 80% recorded once. Sample: PBMCs. The receptor set was obtained from a woman in her twenties or thirties in good health and CMV-seropositive.

This clone has a handful of counts. The same CDR3 arises from other DNA sequences in this sample as well. The J gene is TRBJ1-2, the V gene TRBV28; unclear D gene. CDR1 MDHEN and CDR2 SYDVKM come from the germline V gene. The germline V and J ends were trimmed by 3 bases and 1 base, with 3 bases remaining between them. The CDR3 covers 12 residues. Here the CDR3 reads CASSFLNYGYTF. CDR3 nucleotides: TGTGCCAGCAGTTTCCTTAACTATGGCTACACCTTC.

The CDR3 loop is CASSLRYEQYF. In DNA form, the CDR3 reads TGTGCCAGCAGCTTGCGGTACGAGCAGTACTTC. The J gene is TRBJ2-7, the V gene TRBV5-8, with D hard to call. The CDR3 contains 11 residues. Between the trimmed V and J ends, which lost 1 base and 4 bases, there was a span of 3 bases. In germline, CDR1 is SGHTS, CDR2 YDEGEE.

The chain has TRBV6-4 and TRBJ2-3; 7 nucleotides line up with TRBD1. V lost 5 bases, J lost 2 bases, and 7 bases stayed unmatched. The CDR3 has 15 residues. Germline lookup yields CDR1 MRHNA and CDR2 SNTAGT. The CDR3 DNA follows: TGTGCCAGCAGTCCCCGGGACAGAGTCACAGATACGCAGTATTTT. Translation: CASSPRDRVTDTQYF.

Many counts were recorded for this clone. The V gene is TRBV5-1, the J gene TRBJ1-1; D call uncertain. This CDR3 spans 12 amino acids. The V gene's germline CDR1 is SGHRS and CDR2 YFSETQ. V lost 1 base to trimming and J lost 7 bases, with 8 bases between them. The CDR3 reads CASSLNSYEAFF. The CDR3 nucleotides are TGCGCCAGCAGCTTGAACAGCTATGAAGCTTTCTTT.

The chain is built from TRBV4-1 and TRBJ2-2; D is perhaps TRBD1 (6 bases). This CDR3 comprises 15 residues. From germline, CDR1 is MGHRA and CDR2 YSYEKL. The V end was cut by 3 bases, the J end by 4 bases, with 12 bases between. Here the CDR3 reads CASSQPTGSTGELFF. The CDR3 DNA reads as TGCGCCAGCAGCCAGCCTACAGGGAGCACCGGGGAGCTGTTTTTT.

The V call is TRBV27, the J call TRBJ2-1; TRBD2 agrees at 7 bases. This CDR3 has 16 residues. CDR1 and CDR2 (germline): MNHEY, SMNVEV (reference sequence). V dropped 5 bases and J dropped 4; count of bases not matched to a gene: 11. CDR3 nucleotide sequence: TGTGCCAGCAGTATAGTGGCGGCTAGCGGTTACAATGAGCAGTTCTTC. Translating it yields CASSIVAASGYNEQFF.

This clone was seen more than once but under ten times. The chain has TRBV6-5 and TRBJ2-7, with D perhaps matching TRBD2 (5 bases). The CDR3 runs 15 residues. V dropped 0 bases and J dropped 1 base, with 10 bases sitting between them. CDR1 is MNHEY, CDR2 SVGAGI, per germline. The chain's CDR3 is CASSYSDGKSYEQYF. The CDR3, as DNA: TGTGCCAGCAGTTACTCTGACGGGAAATCCTACGAGCAGTACTTC.

This sequence joins TRBV6-6 and TRBJ1-3; D remains ambiguous. CDR1 is MNHNY and CDR2 is SVGAGI in the germline V gene (reference sequence). The CDR3 extends over 16 amino acids. Deletions cut 0 bases from V and 4 bases from J, with 13 bases between. The CDR3 bases are TGTGCCAGCAGTTACTCGAATCGGGGATCCGGAAACACCATATATTTT. Protein product: CASSYSNRGSGNTIYF.

The genes are TRBV12-5 and TRBJ2-1; D is possibly TRBD2 (6 bases). V lost 1 base and J lost 9, with 7 bases in between. CDR1 is LGHNT, CDR2 FRNRAP, per germline. CDR3 length: 12 amino acids. The CDR3 nucleotides are TGTGCTAGTGGTTTGGGCGGGGCTGAGCAGTTCTTC. Translation: CASGLGGAEQFF.

The chain carries TRBV29-1 and TRBJ2-5, with D possibly being TRBD2 (6 bases). V lost 3 bases to trimming and J lost 4 bases, with 12 bases between them. In germline, CDR1 is SQVTM, CDR2 ANQGSEA. The CDR3 is 13 residues long. The chain's CDR3 is CSVEELARETQYF. CDR3 coding DNA: TGCAGCGTTGAGGAACTAGCCCGAGAGACCCAGTACTTC.

This clone was seen just once. V and J are TRBV28 and TRBJ1-1; TRBD1 aligns across 9 bases. J gave up 12 bases and V 6 bases, and 14 bases lay outside the gene matches. The germline gives CDR1 MDHEN, CDR2 SYDVKM. CDR3 length: 14 residues. The CDR3 is CASRTSGTGLMTFF. CDR3 nucleotide sequence: TGTGCCAGCAGAACTTCCGGGACAGGGTTGATGACTTTCTTT.

A single count supports this clone. This chain links TRBV9 with TRBJ2-7; tentative D call: TRBD1 (5 bases). Per germline, CDR1 SGDLS and CDR2 YYNGEE. Trimming pared 0 bases from V and 4 bases from J, leaving 17 bases between. CDR3 size: 16 residues. In nucleotides, the CDR3 is TGTGCCAGCAGCGTAGGAGTTGGGGCAGGACCTTACGAGCAGTACTTC. This sequence encodes CASSVGVGAGPYEQYF.

The rearrangement uses TRBV28 and TRBJ2-3; D uncertain. The V end lost 6 bases, the J end lost 4 bases, and 8 bases lay between the germline ends. The CDR3 is 12 residues long. Germline V CDR1 and CDR2: MDHEN, SYDVKM. CDR3 sequence (DNA): TGTGCCAGCAGCTTGAGCGCAGATACGCAGTATTTT. Its translation is CASSLSADTQYF.

The chain uses TRBV6-5 and TRBJ2-3; 9 bases agree with TRBD2. This CDR3 comprises 16 residues. The V gene end was trimmed by 0 bases and the J gene end by 3 bases; junction bases not matched to a gene: 4. Per germline, CDR1 MNHEY and CDR2 SVGAGI. This CDR3 is CASSYSRLAGTDTQYF. CDR3 DNA: TGTGCCAGCAGTTACTCGCGGCTAGCGGGGACAGATACGCAGTATTTT.

The chain links TRBV29-1 to TRBJ1-2; possible D gene TRBD1, 5 bases. The CDR3 runs to 15 residues. Germline CDR1 reads SQVTM; CDR2 reads ANQGSEA. V was pared by 0 bases and J by 4 bases, with 15 bases between. CDR3 sequence (DNA): TGCAGCGTTGAAGATCCGCAGGGTGCTGTCTATGGCTACACCTTC. This encodes CSVEDPQGAVYGYTF.